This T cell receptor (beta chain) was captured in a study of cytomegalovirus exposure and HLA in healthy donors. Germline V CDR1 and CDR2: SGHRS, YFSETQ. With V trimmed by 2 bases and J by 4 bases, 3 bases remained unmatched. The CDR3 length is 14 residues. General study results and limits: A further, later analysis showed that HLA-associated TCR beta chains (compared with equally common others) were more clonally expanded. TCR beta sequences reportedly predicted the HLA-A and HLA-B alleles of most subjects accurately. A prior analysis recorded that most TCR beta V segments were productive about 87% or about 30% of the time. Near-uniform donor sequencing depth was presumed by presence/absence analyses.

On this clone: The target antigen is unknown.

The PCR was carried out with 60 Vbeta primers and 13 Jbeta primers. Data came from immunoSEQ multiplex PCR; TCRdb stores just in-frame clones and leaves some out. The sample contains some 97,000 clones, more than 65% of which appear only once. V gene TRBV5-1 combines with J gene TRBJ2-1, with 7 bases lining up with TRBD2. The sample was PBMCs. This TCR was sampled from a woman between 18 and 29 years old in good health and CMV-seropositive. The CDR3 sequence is CASSFGTNYNEQFF. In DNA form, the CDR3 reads TGCGCCAGCAGCTTCGGGACTAATTACAATGAGCAGTTCTTC.